These T cell receptor beta chains were read from a single sample in a study of shared clonotypes between healthy human individuals. The assay was immunoSEQ multiplex PCR, and TCRdb's table has in-frame clones only and misses some. In the table there are hundreds of thousands of clones, about 78% of which are singletons. Source material: memory CD4+ T cells sorted from blood. These receptors all come from a woman aged 25 to 39 in good health. The CDR3 runs from the conserved cysteine through the conserved F or W. The order of the fields is D gene, clone size, J gene, V gene, CDR3 protein, CDR3 DNA. A D gene is named only where the DNA matches it firmly. Expanded clones are given a class, and other clones once, few, many or no size at all.

d_call: .
clone_size: .
j_call: TRBJ2-5
v_call: TRBV5-4
cdr3_aa: CASSLGEETQYF
cdr3_nt: TGTGCCAGCAGCTTGGGGGAAGAGACCCAGTACTTC

d_call: .
clone_size: .
j_call: TRBJ2-5
v_call: TRBV6-5
cdr3_aa: CASSIGETQYF
cdr3_nt: TGTGCCAGCAGTATAGGTGAGACCCAGTACTTC

d_call: .
clone_size: once
j_call: TRBJ1-2
v_call: TRBV30
cdr3_aa: CAWGGAIPAYGYTF
cdr3_nt: TGTGCCTGGGGGGGAGCCATCCCCGCCTATGGCTACACCTTC

d_call: .
clone_size: .
j_call: TRBJ1-1
v_call: TRBV6-5
cdr3_aa: CASRQQVNTEAFF
cdr3_nt: TGTGCCAGCAGGCAACAGGTGAACACTGAAGCTTTCTTT

d_call: TRBD2
clone_size: once
j_call: TRBJ2-1
v_call: TRBV7-9
cdr3_aa: CASSLARSSGSDNEQFF
cdr3_nt: TGTGCCAGCAGCTTAGCCAGATCTAGCGGGAGCGACAATGAGCAGTTCTTC

d_call: TRBD1
clone_size: .
j_call: TRBJ1-5
v_call: TRBV28
cdr3_aa: CASSLGQGRQPQHF
cdr3_nt: TGTGCCAGTTCATTAGGACAGGGTAGGCAGCCCCAGCATTTT

d_call: TRBD1
clone_size: .
j_call: TRBJ1-1
v_call: TRBV6-5
cdr3_aa: CASSIPGGRGEAFF
cdr3_nt: TGTGCCAGCAGCATTCCAGGGGGCCGAGGTGAAGCTTTCTTT

d_call: .
clone_size: few
j_call: TRBJ2-7
v_call: TRBV23-1
cdr3_aa: CASSPPPYVQYF
cdr3_nt: TGCGCCAGCAGTCCGCCCCCTTACGTGCAGTACTTC

d_call: .
clone_size: .
j_call: TRBJ2-3
v_call: TRBV28
cdr3_aa: CASSPTATRTTDTQYF
cdr3_nt: TGTGCCAGCAGTCCGACGGCCACTCGCACCACAGATACGCAGTATTTT

d_call: .
clone_size: .
j_call: TRBJ1-4
v_call: TRBV28
cdr3_aa: CAAGDPGEKLFF
cdr3_nt: TGTGCGGCTGGTGACCCGGGGGAAAAACTGTTTTTT

d_call: .
clone_size: .
j_call: TRBJ2-1
v_call: TRBV19
cdr3_aa: CASSIIEAGRYNEQFF
cdr3_nt: TGTGCCAGTAGTATAATAGAGGCGGGAAGGTACAATGAGCAGTTCTTC

d_call: .
clone_size: .
j_call: TRBJ1-3
v_call: TRBV29-1
cdr3_aa: CSVETGNTIYF
cdr3_nt: TGCAGCGTTGAAACCGGAAACACCATATATTTT

d_call: TRBD2
clone_size: .
j_call: TRBJ2-2
v_call: TRBV7-7
cdr3_aa: CASSLDSGYTGELFF
cdr3_nt: TGTGCCAGCAGCTTAGATAGCGGGTACACCGGGGAGCTGTTTTTT

d_call: .
clone_size: .
j_call: TRBJ1-2
v_call: TRBV29-1
cdr3_aa: CSVEEPVRAKYGYTF
cdr3_nt: TGCAGCGTTGAAGAGCCGGTGCGGGCAAAATATGGCTACACCTTC

d_call: TRBD1
clone_size: .
j_call: TRBJ1-3
v_call: TRBV7-9
cdr3_aa: CASSPRGAGGNTIYF
cdr3_nt: TGTGCCAGCAGCCCCAGGGGGGCTGGTGGAAACACCATATATTTT

d_call: TRBD1
clone_size: .
j_call: TRBJ2-7
v_call: TRBV4-1
cdr3_aa: CASSQPGQGTYEQYF
cdr3_nt: TGCGCCAGCAGCCAACCAGGACAGGGAACCTACGAGCAGTACTTC

d_call: TRBD1
clone_size: few
j_call: TRBJ1-2
v_call: TRBV4-1
cdr3_aa: CASSQDPETGVSYTF
cdr3_nt: TGCGCCAGCAGCCAAGACCCGGAGACAGGGGTGAGCTACACCTTC

d_call: TRBD1
clone_size: .
j_call: TRBJ2-1
v_call: TRBV7-9
cdr3_aa: CASSPFPGQGTGEQFF
cdr3_nt: TGTGCCAGCAGCCCCTTCCCTGGACAGGGCACAGGTGAGCAGTTCTTC

d_call: .
clone_size: .
j_call: TRBJ2-7
v_call: TRBV28
cdr3_aa: CASSPQGGHYEQYF
cdr3_nt: TGTGCCAGCAGCCCTCAGGGGGGGCACTACGAGCAGTACTTC

d_call: TRBD1
clone_size: once
j_call: TRBJ1-1
v_call: TRBV5-1
cdr3_aa: CASSLALWTGRNTEAFF
cdr3_nt: TGCGCCAGCAGCTTGGCACTATGGACAGGGAGGAACACTGAAGCTTTCTTT

d_call: TRBD2
clone_size: .
j_call: TRBJ2-5
v_call: TRBV5-6
cdr3_aa: CASSLGTSGRRREETQYF
cdr3_nt: TGTGCCAGCAGCCTAGGCACTAGCGGGAGGCGGCGTGAGGAGACCCAGTACTTC

d_call: .
clone_size: .
j_call: TRBJ2-3
v_call: TRBV7-9
cdr3_aa: CASSRGSTVADTQYF
cdr3_nt: TGTGCCAGCAGCCGCGGATCTACGGTGGCAGATACGCAGTATTTT

d_call: .
clone_size: .
j_call: TRBJ2-1
v_call: TRBV28
cdr3_aa: CASRLTGGNEQFF
cdr3_nt: TGTGCCAGCAGGTTAACCGGAGGCAATGAGCAGTTCTTC

d_call: .
clone_size: .
j_call: TRBJ2-7
v_call: TRBV6-5
cdr3_aa: CASSYSGTNRAEQYF
cdr3_nt: TGTGCCAGCAGTTACTCGGGGACCAACCGGGCGGAGCAGTACTTC

d_call: .
clone_size: .
j_call: TRBJ2-7
v_call: TRBV7-9
cdr3_aa: CASSSQDYEQYF
cdr3_nt: TGTGCCAGCAGCTCCCAGGATTACGAGCAGTACTTC

d_call: .
clone_size: .
j_call: TRBJ1-4
v_call: TRBV4-1
cdr3_aa: CASSQVGASNEKLFF
cdr3_nt: TGCGCCAGCAGCCAAGTTGGCGCGTCTAATGAAAAACTGTTTTTT

d_call: TRBD1
clone_size: .
j_call: TRBJ1-3
v_call: TRBV7-6
cdr3_aa: CASRGQGATSGNTIYF
cdr3_nt: TGTGCCAGCAGGGGACAGGGGGCTACCTCTGGAAACACCATATATTTT

d_call: TRBD2
clone_size: .
j_call: TRBJ2-2
v_call: TRBV7-2
cdr3_aa: CASSLYSGRLDGELFF
cdr3_nt: TGTGCCAGCAGCTTATATAGCGGGAGACTTGACGGGGAGCTGTTTTTT

d_call: .
clone_size: .
j_call: TRBJ1-4
v_call: TRBV29-1
cdr3_aa: CSVESNEKLFF
cdr3_nt: TGCAGCGTTGAGAGTAATGAAAAACTGTTTTTT

d_call: .
clone_size: .
j_call: TRBJ2-1
v_call: TRBV19
cdr3_aa: CASSTTEKLNNEQFF
cdr3_nt: TGTGCCAGTAGTACGACAGAGAAACTAAACAATGAGCAGTTCTTC

d_call: .
clone_size: once
j_call: TRBJ2-5
v_call: TRBV7-8
cdr3_aa: CASGGDPKETQYF
cdr3_nt: TGTGCCAGCGGCGGGGACCCTAAAGAGACCCAGTACTTC

d_call: TRBD2
clone_size: .
j_call: TRBJ2-7
v_call: TRBV5-4
cdr3_aa: CASSLGPSGRAYEQYF
cdr3_nt: TGTGCCAGCAGCTTGGGGCCCAGCGGGAGGGCCTACGAGCAGTACTTC

d_call: TRBD2
clone_size: .
j_call: TRBJ2-1
v_call: TRBV27
cdr3_aa: CASRRSGSDYNEQFF
cdr3_nt: TGTGCCAGCAGGAGAAGCGGGAGCGACTACAATGAGCAGTTCTTC

d_call: .
clone_size: .
j_call: TRBJ1-3
v_call: TRBV5-1
cdr3_aa: CASSLGGSSGNTIYF
cdr3_nt: TGCGCCAGCAGCTTGGGCGGATCCTCTGGAAACACCATATATTTT

d_call: TRBD2
clone_size: .
j_call: TRBJ2-1
v_call: TRBV7-8
cdr3_aa: CASSPSRGKGHEQFF
cdr3_nt: TGTGCCAGCAGCCCCTCGCGGGGGAAAGGACATGAGCAGTTCTTC

d_call: .
clone_size: .
j_call: TRBJ2-1
v_call: TRBV7-2
cdr3_aa: CASSPQSYNEQFF
cdr3_nt: TGTGCCAGCAGCCCCCAGAGCTACAATGAGCAGTTCTTC

d_call: .
clone_size: .
j_call: TRBJ1-5
v_call: TRBV2
cdr3_aa: CASMARLDQPQHF
cdr3_nt: TGTGCCAGCATGGCCAGGCTCGATCAGCCCCAGCATTTT

d_call: .
clone_size: .
j_call: TRBJ1-1
v_call: TRBV5-4
cdr3_aa: CASSPTGLTEAFF
cdr3_nt: TGTGCCAGCAGCCCCACAGGGTTAACTGAAGCTTTCTTT

d_call: .
clone_size: .
j_call: TRBJ2-1
v_call: TRBV29-1
cdr3_aa: CSGRANYNEQFF
cdr3_nt: TGCAGCGGTCGGGCCAACTACAATGAGCAGTTCTTC

d_call: .
clone_size: once
j_call: TRBJ1-5
v_call: TRBV6-5
cdr3_aa: CASKRGNSNQPQHF
cdr3_nt: TGTGCCAGCAAGAGGGGGAATAGCAATCAGCCCCAGCATTTT

d_call: .
clone_size: .
j_call: TRBJ2-5
v_call: TRBV20-1
cdr3_aa: CSARTETQYF
cdr3_nt: TGCAGTGCGAGAACGGAGACCCAGTACTTC

d_call: .
clone_size: .
j_call: TRBJ1-2
v_call: TRBV20-1
cdr3_aa: CSAKDNYGYTF
cdr3_nt: TGCAGTGCCAAGGACAACTATGGCTACACCTTC

d_call: .
clone_size: .
j_call: TRBJ2-3
v_call: TRBV2
cdr3_aa: CASSEGEGPETDTQYF
cdr3_nt: TGTGCCAGCAGTGAAGGCGAGGGGCCGGAGACAGATACGCAGTATTTT